This T cell receptor (beta chain) was observed in a study of T cell changes during pregnancy in multiple sclerosis. V was clipped by 4 bases and J by 4 bases, with 15 bases between them. CDR3 length: 15 residues. Germline-derived CDR1 and CDR2 are MNHNY and SVGAGI (reference sequence). The method was immunoSEQ multiplex PCR; TCRdb's version includes in-frame clones alone and lacks a portion of them. The sample has under 45,000 clones, nearly 90% seen once. The sample was CD4+ T cells from peripheral blood mononuclear cells, taken in the first trimester of pregnancy. The rearrangement links TRBV6-6 to TRBJ2-3; D might be TRBD2 (7 bases). The source is a female donor with multiple sclerosis, enrolled in a pregnancy study. This CDR3 is CASSWGRGVADTQYF. The CDR3 DNA reads TGTGCCAGCAGTTGGGGGAGGGGGGTCGCAGATACGCAGTATTTT.